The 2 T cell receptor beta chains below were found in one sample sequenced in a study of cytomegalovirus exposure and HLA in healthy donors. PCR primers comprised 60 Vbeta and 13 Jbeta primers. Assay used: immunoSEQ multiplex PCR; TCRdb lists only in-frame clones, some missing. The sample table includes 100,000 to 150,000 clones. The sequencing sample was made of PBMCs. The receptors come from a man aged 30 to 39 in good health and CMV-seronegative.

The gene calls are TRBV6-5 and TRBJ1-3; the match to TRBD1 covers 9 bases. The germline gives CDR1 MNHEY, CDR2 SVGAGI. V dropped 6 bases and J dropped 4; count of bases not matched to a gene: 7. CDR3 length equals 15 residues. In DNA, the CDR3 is TGTGCCAGCAGACCCGGGGGGACAGGGGGAAACACCATATATTTT. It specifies CASRPGGTGGNTIYF.

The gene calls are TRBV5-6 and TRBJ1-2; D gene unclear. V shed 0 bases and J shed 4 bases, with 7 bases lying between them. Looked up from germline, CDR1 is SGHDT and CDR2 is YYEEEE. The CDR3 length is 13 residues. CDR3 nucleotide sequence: TGTGCCAGCAGCTTGGTTAGTGCCTATGGCTACACCTTC. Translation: CASSLVSAYGYTF.